Below are 24 T cell receptor beta chains sequenced from a single sample in a study of T cell responses to AZD1222 COVID-19 vaccine. Here immunoSEQ multiplex PCR was the method, and the copy in TCRdb shows in-frame clones only, minus some. Among 100,000 to 150,000 clones listed, 94% were seen once. This specimen consisted of peripheral blood, obtained on day 0 of AZD1222 vaccination. These receptors were obtained from an adult in good health.

The table lists this clone with a count of one. The chain has TRBV7-2 and TRBJ1-1; 7 bases line up with TRBD1. The germline V gene has CDR1 SGHTA and CDR2 FQGNSA. The CDR3 is 16 amino acids. V shed 5 bases and J 4 bases; nucleotides not matched to a gene: 13. The CDR3 nucleotides are TGTGCCAGCAGCCCTAGGATAGGGGGCAGGGGCACTGAAGCTTTCTTT. Its protein is CASSPRIGGRGTEAFF.

The chain carries TRBV4-1 and TRBJ2-1; TRBD1 or TRBD2 may be the D gene (5 bases each). The CDR3 is 17 amino acids. V shed 1 base and J shed 6 bases, with 19 bases lying between them. The V gene's germline CDR1 is MGHRA and CDR2 YSYEKL. CDR3 loop: CASSQVPRERSGNEQFF. For the CDR3, the DNA is TGCGCCAGCAGCCAAGTCCCCAGGGAGAGAAGTGGCAATGAGCAGTTCTTC.

The V and J genes are TRBV28 and TRBJ1-2, with D possibly being TRBD1 (5 bases). The CDR3 is 15 residues long. V shed 3 bases and J shed 0 bases, with 11 bases lying between them. Germline values: CDR1 MDHEN, CDR2 SYDVKM. The chain's CDR3 is CASSLLQAANYGYTF. The CDR3, as DNA: TGTGCCAGCAGTTTGTTACAGGCAGCTAACTATGGCTACACCTTC.

The CDR3 DNA follows: TGTGCCAGCTCACCAGGACAGGGATCTAATGAAAAACTGTTTTTT. Its translation: CASSPGQGSNEKLFF. The V and J genes are TRBV18 and TRBJ1-4, with 8 bases aligning to TRBD1. With 2 bases clipped from V and 3 bases from J, the junction kept 2 bases outside the gene matches. This CDR3 is built from 15 residues. Germline lookup yields CDR1 KGHSH and CDR2 LQKENI.

V is TRBV19 and J is TRBJ1-3, with D maybe TRBD1 (5 bases). The V gene lost 7 bases and the J gene lost 0 bases, with 7 bases spanning the gap. Germline lookup yields CDR1 LNHDA and CDR2 SQIVND (reference sequence). The CDR3 has 13 amino acids. This CDR3 reads CASTGVSGNTIYF. The CDR3 DNA is TGTGCCAGTACGGGGGTCTCTGGAAACACCATATATTTT.

The chain has TRBV9 and TRBJ2-5, with no clear D. V was trimmed by 0 bases and J by 1 base, leaving 10 bases between them. Per the germline V gene, CDR1 is SGDLS and CDR2 is YYNGEE. The CDR3 has 15 amino acids. The CDR3 DNA sequence: TGTGCCAGCAGCGTAGTTTACACCCCCCAAGAGACCCAGTACTTC. Translation: CASSVVYTPQETQYF.

The chain joins TRBV15 to TRBJ2-1, with D possibly being TRBD1 or TRBD2 (6 bases each). Germline CDR1 is LNHNV and CDR2 is YYDKDF (reference sequence). V shed 3 bases and J shed 2 bases, with 8 bases lying between them. The CDR3 totals 14 residues. The CDR3 loop reads CATSRGGAYNEQFF. For the CDR3, the DNA is TGTGCCACCAGCAGGGGGGGCGCCTACAATGAGCAGTTCTTC. The entire variable domain, with the rest obtained from reference TRBV15 and TRBJ2-1, is as follows: DAMVIQNPRYQVTQFGKPVTLSCSQTLNHNVMYWYQQKSSQAPKLLFHYYDKDFNNEADTPDNFQSRRPNTSFCFLDIRSPGLGDTAMYLCATSRGGAYNEQFFGPGTRLTVL.

The chain uses TRBV9 and TRBJ1-4; 8 bases match TRBD1. The V gene end was trimmed by 4 bases and the J gene end by 1 base; junction bases not matched to a gene: 3. CDR3 length equals 15 residues. The germline gives CDR1 SGDLS, CDR2 YYNGEE. DNA of the CDR3: TGTGCCAGCAGCCCCGGACAGGGAACTAATGAAAAACTGTTTTTT. This codes for CASSPGQGTNEKLFF. Drawing the rest from reference TRBV9 and TRBJ1-4, the complete variable domain is DSGVTQTPKHLITATGQRVTLRCSPRSGDLSVYWYQQSLDQGLQFLIQYYNGEERAKGNILERFSAQQFPDLHSELNLSSLELGDSALYFCASSPGQGTNEKLFFGSGTQLSVL.

V usage is TRBV7-2 and J usage is TRBJ2-7, with D perhaps TRBD2 (6 bases). The CDR3 runs to 15 residues. Trimming pared 3 bases from V and 3 bases from J, leaving 15 bases between. Germline V gene data show CDR1 as SGHTA and CDR2 as FQGNSA. This CDR3 reads CASSFDWGGIYEQYF. CDR3 nucleotide sequence: TGTGCCAGCAGCTTTGATTGGGGCGGGATCTACGAGCAGTACTTC.

The V and J genes are TRBV19 and TRBJ2-5; D might be TRBD1 or TRBD2, each matching 6 bases. Between the trimmed V and J ends, which lost 6 bases and 3 bases, there was a span of 14 bases. This CDR3 is built from 14 residues. Per germline, CDR1 LNHDA and CDR2 SQIVND (reference sequence). Here the CDR3 DNA reads TGTGCCAGTAGGGTAAGGGGGGCCGAAGAGACCCAGTACTTC. The encoded protein is CASRVRGAEETQYF.

This chain connects TRBV7-2 to TRBJ2-7; TRBD2 matches 7 bases. The CDR3 length is 14 residues. The J segment lost 2 bases and the V segment lost 3 bases, leaving 4 bases of the junction unmatched. The V gene's germline CDR1 is SGHTA and CDR2 FQGNSA. The DNA of the CDR3 is TGTGCCAGCAGCTTCTCTAGCGGTCCCTACGAGCAGTACTTC. Amino acid sequence: CASSFSSGPYEQYF.

The V gene is TRBV30, the J gene TRBJ1-2; D may be TRBD1 (6 bases). The V and J ends lost 8 bases and 7 bases respectively, with 20 bases between them. This CDR3 spans 13 amino acids. Germline V lookup: CDR1 GTSNPN, CDR2 SVGIG (reference sequence). The CDR3 loop is CALDDAGGLGYTF. CDR3 bases: TGTGCCCTGGACGATGCTGGGGGGCTTGGCTACACCTTC.

This clone occurred once. V and J are TRBV5-4 and TRBJ1-2, with 8 positions matching TRBD1. V dropped 2 bases and J dropped 5; count of bases not matched to a gene: 2. Germline CDR1 is SGHNT and CDR2 is YYREEE (reference sequence). The length of the CDR3 is 13 residues. In DNA, the CDR3 is TGTGCCAGCAGCTTCCAGGGGGCGTATGGCTACACCTTC. It codes for CASSFQGAYGYTF.

V usage is TRBV4-3 and J usage is TRBJ2-7; 8 positions agree with TRBD1. This CDR3 is built from 15 residues. V trimming: 1 base; J trimming: 0 bases; junction bases outside the gene matches: 2. CDR1 is LGHNA and CDR2 is YSLEER in the germline V gene. This chain's CDR3 is CASSQGTGSSYEQYF. The CDR3 region has the DNA TGCGCCAGCAGCCAAGGGACAGGGAGCTCCTACGAGCAGTACTTC.

The gene calls are TRBV6-5 and TRBJ2-1, with 10 positions matching TRBD1. This CDR3 has 13 residues. Germline V gene sequence: CDR1 MNHEY, CDR2 SVGAGI. The V and J ends lost 6 bases and 8 bases, in that order; junction bases with no gene match: 4. CDR3 DNA sequence: TGTGCCAGCAGCTGGGACAGGGGTCATGAGCAGTTCTTC. Protein product: CASSWDRGHEQFF.

The rearrangement joins TRBV4-1 to TRBJ1-4; no clear D. Looked up from germline, CDR1 is MGHRA and CDR2 is YSYEKL. V gave up 1 base and J gave up 7 bases, with 10 bases separating them. The CDR3 totals 14 residues. The CDR3 reads CASSQVALGEKLFF. The CDR3 DNA is TGCGCCAGCAGCCAAGTTGCGTTAGGTGAAAAACTGTTTTTT.

The J gene is TRBJ1-2, the V gene TRBV5-6; D is uncertain. Trimming cost V 4 bases and J 8 bases, with 15 bases left between them. The CDR3 runs to 13 residues. The germline V gene has CDR1 SGHDT and CDR2 YYEEEE. This CDR3 reads CASSPGPVIGYTF. Written as DNA, the CDR3 is TGTGCCAGCAGCCCCGGGCCCGTGATCGGCTACACCTTC.

The chain is built from TRBV19 and TRBJ2-1; maybe TRBD1 (5 bases). The CDR3 covers 16 residues. Between the trimmed V and J ends, which lost 7 bases and 0 bases, there was a span of 16 bases. In germline, CDR1 is LNHDA, CDR2 SQIVND (reference sequence). CDR3 amino acids: CASNLGAVSSYNEQFF. DNA for the CDR3: TGTGCCAGTAACCTTGGGGCTGTCAGCTCCTACAATGAGCAGTTCTTC.

The chain couples TRBV7-9 to TRBJ1-6, with D uncertain. V dropped 3 bases and J dropped 7 bases, with 16 bases sitting between them. The CDR3 contains 16 residues. CDR1 and CDR2 from the germline V gene are SEHNR and FQNEAQ (reference sequence). The CDR3 DNA sequence: TGTGCCAGCAGCTTTAGGTCTTACGCTAAGAATTCACCCCTCCACTTT. Translated: CASSFRSYAKNSPLHF.

The chain recombines TRBV6-5 with TRBJ2-1; possible D gene TRBD2, 6 bases. V lost 2 bases and J 12 bases, leaving 14 bases between the germline ends. The CDR3 spans 13 residues. CDR1 and CDR2 (germline): MNHEY, SVGAGI. The CDR3 region is CASSYQAGFGQFF. The CDR3, as DNA: TGTGCCAGCAGTTACCAGGCGGGGTTCGGGCAGTTCTTC.

In DNA, the CDR3 is TGTGCAAGTCCCACGAACACTGAAGCTTTCTTT. Translation: CASPTNTEAFF. The V and J genes are TRBV12-2 and TRBJ1-1. TRBV12-2 is annotated as a pseudogene. The CDR3 has 11 amino acids.

V is TRBV5-6 and J is TRBJ1-4; TRBD1 matches 8 bases. The germline V gene has CDR1 SGHDT and CDR2 YYEEEE. The CDR3 is made up of 15 amino acids. The ends lost 4 bases at V and 2 bases at J; junction bases unmatched: 4. The CDR3 reads CASSHWTGTNEKLFF. CDR3 nucleotide sequence: TGTGCCAGCAGCCACTGGACAGGGACTAATGAAAAACTGTTTTTT.

V is TRBV6-5 and J is TRBJ2-1, with 9 bases fitting TRBD2. This CDR3 is built from 14 residues. J gave up 4 bases and V 5 bases, and 3 bases lay outside the gene matches. Looked up from germline, CDR1 is MNHEY and CDR2 is SVGAGI. The chain's CDR3 is CASSRLAEYNEQFF. In nucleotides, the CDR3 is TGTGCCAGCAGTCGACTAGCGGAGTACAATGAGCAGTTCTTC.

The chain recombines TRBV19 with TRBJ2-2; 8 bases match TRBD2. V was clipped by 8 bases and J by 3 bases; unmatched bases: 8. Germline V gives CDR1 LNHDA, CDR2 SQIVND (reference sequence). The CDR3 extends over 15 amino acids. The CDR3, as DNA: TGTGCCAGTTGCGGGGGGATCATGGACACCGGGGAGCTGTTTTTT. Its translation: CASCGGIMDTGELFF.